The 5 T cell receptor beta chains presented below share a single source sample, sequenced in a study of cytomegalovirus exposure and HLA in healthy donors. In the PCR, 60 Vbeta and 13 Jbeta primers were used. Using immunoSEQ multiplex PCR, the repertoire was profiled, and TCRdb retains in-frame clones only, with some absent. In the table there are some 150,000 clones, around 72% of which are singletons. The material sequenced was PBMCs. Receptors were obtained from a man in his forties in good health and CMV-seronegative.

This chain joins TRBV19 and TRBJ1-5; 7 bases map to TRBD1. Germline CDR1 LNHDA, CDR2 SQIVND (reference sequence). V was pared by 4 bases and J by 0 bases, with 6 bases of the junction left unmatched. The CDR3 spans 16 residues. The CDR3, as DNA: TGTGCCAGTAGTAATGACAGGGCCTTTAGCAATCAGCCCCAGCATTTT. It is translated as CASSNDRAFSNQPQHF. Looking up the rest from reference TRBV19 and TRBJ1-5 gives the full variable domain: DGGITQSPKYLFRKEGQNVTLSCEQNLNHDAMYWYRQDPGQGLRLIYYSQIVNDFQKGDIAEGYSVSREKKESFPLTVTSAQKNPTAFYLCASSNDRAFSNQPQHFGDGTRLSIL.

The CDR3 reads CASSMGSQGGINSPLHF. The CDR3 nucleotides are TGTGCCAGCAGCATGGGGTCTCAGGGTGGTATCAATTCACCCCTCCACTTT. The chain employs TRBV5-4 and TRBJ1-6, with a weak D call TRBD1 (5 bases). The germline gives CDR1 SGHNT, CDR2 YYREEE (reference sequence). The CDR3 is made up of 17 amino acids. V was trimmed by 4 bases and J by 7 bases, leaving 21 bases between them.

This chain joins TRBV5-1 and TRBJ2-5; 7 bases are shared with TRBD1. Per the germline V gene, CDR1 is SGHRS and CDR2 is YFSETQ. This CDR3 spans 16 amino acids. J lost 4 bases, V lost 1 base, and 10 bases had no gene match. CDR3 amino acids: CASSLTNTGARETQYF. In nucleotides, the CDR3 is TGCGCCAGCAGCTTGACTAACACAGGGGCGAGAGAGACCCAGTACTTC.

This CDR3 reads CASSLLIGWEGYNEQFF. CDR3 nucleotide sequence: TGCGCCAGCAGCTTGCTCATTGGGTGGGAGGGCTACAATGAGCAGTTCTTC. The J gene is TRBJ2-1, the V gene TRBV5-1, with 7 bases identical to TRBD2. Germline CDR1 SGHRS, CDR2 YFSETQ. The J segment lost 3 bases and the V segment lost 1 base, leaving 10 bases of the junction unmatched. The CDR3 totals 17 residues.

The gene calls are TRBV29-1 and TRBJ1-5; perhaps TRBD1 as D (6 bases). The CDR3 has 14 amino acids. From germline, CDR1 is SQVTM and CDR2 ANQGSEA. V was shortened by 5 bases and J by 3 bases, with 14 bases between the two germline ends. CDR3 coding DNA: TGCAGCGTTTCACCGGACAGTCCCAATCAGCCCCAGCATTTT. This translates into CSVSPDSPNQPQHF.